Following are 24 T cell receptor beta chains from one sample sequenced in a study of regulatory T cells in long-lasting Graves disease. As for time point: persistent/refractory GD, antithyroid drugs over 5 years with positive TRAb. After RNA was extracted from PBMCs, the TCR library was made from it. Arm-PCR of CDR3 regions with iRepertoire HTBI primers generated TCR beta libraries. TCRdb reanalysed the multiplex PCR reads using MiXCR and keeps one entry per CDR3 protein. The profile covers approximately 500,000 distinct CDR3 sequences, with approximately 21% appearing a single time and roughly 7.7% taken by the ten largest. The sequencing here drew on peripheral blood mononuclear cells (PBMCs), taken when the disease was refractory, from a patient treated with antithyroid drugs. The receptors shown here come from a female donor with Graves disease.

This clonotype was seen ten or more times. The CDR3 loop is CSVVSLQETQYF. CDR3 sequence (DNA): TGCAGCGTTGTTAGTCTTCAAGAGACCCAGTACTTC. This chain joins TRBV29-1 and TRBJ2-5, with no clear D. Germline V gene sequence: CDR1 SQVTM, CDR2 ANQGSEA. The length of the CDR3 is 12 residues. The germline V and J ends were trimmed by 4 bases and 2 bases, with 8 bases remaining between them.

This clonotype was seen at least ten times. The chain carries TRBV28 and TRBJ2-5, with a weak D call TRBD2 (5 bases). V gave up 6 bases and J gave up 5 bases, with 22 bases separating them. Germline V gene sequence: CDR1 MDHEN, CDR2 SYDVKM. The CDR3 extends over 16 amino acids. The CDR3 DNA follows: TGTGCCAGCAGCCTCTTGACGGGGTCGGGTCCGGAGACCCAGTACTTC. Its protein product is CASSLLTGSGPETQYF.

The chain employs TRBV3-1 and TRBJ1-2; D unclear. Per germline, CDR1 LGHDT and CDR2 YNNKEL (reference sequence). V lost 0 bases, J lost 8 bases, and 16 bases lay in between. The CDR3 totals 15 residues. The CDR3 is CASSQDWKEMDGYTF. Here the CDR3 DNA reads TGTGCCAGCAGCCAAGACTGGAAGGAGATGGACGGCTACACCTTC.

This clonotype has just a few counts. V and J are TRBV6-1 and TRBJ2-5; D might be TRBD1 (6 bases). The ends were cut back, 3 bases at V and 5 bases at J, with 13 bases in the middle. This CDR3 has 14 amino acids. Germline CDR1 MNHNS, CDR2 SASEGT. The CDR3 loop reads CASSDGQGIETQYF. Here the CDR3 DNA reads TGTGCCAGCAGTGATGGTCAGGGGATTGAGACCCAGTACTTC.

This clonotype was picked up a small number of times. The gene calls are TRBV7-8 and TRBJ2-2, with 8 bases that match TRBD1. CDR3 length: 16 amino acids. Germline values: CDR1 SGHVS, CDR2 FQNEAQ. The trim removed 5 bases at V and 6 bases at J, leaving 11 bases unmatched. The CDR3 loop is CASSLPGQGHAGELFF. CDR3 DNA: TGTGCCAGCAGCCTCCCCGGACAGGGTCACGCCGGGGAGCTGTTTTTT. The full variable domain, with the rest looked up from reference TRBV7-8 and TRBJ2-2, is GAGVSQSPRYKVAKRGQDVALRCDPISGHVSLFWYQQALGQGPEFLTYFQNEAQLDKSGLPSDRFFAERPEGSVSTLKIQRTQQEDSAVYLCASSLPGQGHAGELFFGEGSRLTVL.

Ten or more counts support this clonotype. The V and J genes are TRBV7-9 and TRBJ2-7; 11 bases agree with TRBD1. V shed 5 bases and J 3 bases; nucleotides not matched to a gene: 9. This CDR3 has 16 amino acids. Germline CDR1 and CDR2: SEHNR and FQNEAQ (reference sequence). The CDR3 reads CASSNQFGTGGYEQYF. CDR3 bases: TGTGCCAGCAGCAACCAATTCGGGACAGGGGGCTACGAGCAGTACTTC.

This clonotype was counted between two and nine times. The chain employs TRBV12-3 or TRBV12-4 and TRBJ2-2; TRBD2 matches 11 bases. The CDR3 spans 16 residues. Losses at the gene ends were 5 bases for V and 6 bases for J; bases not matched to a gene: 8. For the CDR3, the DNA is TGTGCCAGCAGTACCCAAATAGCGGGGGGGGCCGGGGAGCTGTTTTTT. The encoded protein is CASSTQIAGGAGELFF.

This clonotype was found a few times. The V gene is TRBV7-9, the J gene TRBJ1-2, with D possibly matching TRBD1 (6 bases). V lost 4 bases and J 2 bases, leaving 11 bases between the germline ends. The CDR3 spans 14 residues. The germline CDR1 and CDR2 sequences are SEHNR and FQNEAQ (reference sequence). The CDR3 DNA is TGTGCCAGCAGCTCCCGGACAGAGAACTATGGCTACACCTTC. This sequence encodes CASSSRTENYGYTF. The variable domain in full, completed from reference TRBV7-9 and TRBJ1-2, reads DTGVSQNPRHKITKRGQNVTFRCDPISEHNRLYWYRQTLGQGPEFLTYFQNEAQLEKSRLLSDRFSAERPKGSFSTLEIQRTEQGDSAMYLCASSSRTENYGYTFGSGTRLTVV.

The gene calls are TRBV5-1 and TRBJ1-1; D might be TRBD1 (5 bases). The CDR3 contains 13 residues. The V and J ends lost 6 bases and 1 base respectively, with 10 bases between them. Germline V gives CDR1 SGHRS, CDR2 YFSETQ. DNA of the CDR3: TGCGCCAGCATCGGACAAGAGAACACTGAAGCTTTCTTT. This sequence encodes CASIGQENTEAFF.

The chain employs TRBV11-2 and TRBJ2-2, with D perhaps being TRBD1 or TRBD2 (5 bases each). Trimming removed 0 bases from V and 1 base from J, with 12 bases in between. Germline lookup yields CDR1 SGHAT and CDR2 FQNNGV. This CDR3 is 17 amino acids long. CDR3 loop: CASSLDYRGGNTGELFF. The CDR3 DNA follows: TGTGCCAGCAGCTTAGATTACCGTGGGGGGAACACCGGGGAGCTGTTTTTT.

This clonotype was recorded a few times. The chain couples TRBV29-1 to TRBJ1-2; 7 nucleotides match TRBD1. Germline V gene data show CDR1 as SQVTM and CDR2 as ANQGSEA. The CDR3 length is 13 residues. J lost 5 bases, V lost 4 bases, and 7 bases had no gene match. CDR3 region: CSVVGQRGYGYTF. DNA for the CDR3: TGCAGCGTTGTGGGACAGAGGGGGTATGGCTACACCTTC.

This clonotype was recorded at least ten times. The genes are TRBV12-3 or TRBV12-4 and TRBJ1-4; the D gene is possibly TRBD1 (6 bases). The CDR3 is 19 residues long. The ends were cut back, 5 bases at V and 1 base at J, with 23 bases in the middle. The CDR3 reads CASSTPAAPGGITNEKLFF. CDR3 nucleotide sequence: TGTGCCAGCAGTACTCCCGCAGCGCCGGGGGGCATAACTAATGAAAAACTGTTTTTT.

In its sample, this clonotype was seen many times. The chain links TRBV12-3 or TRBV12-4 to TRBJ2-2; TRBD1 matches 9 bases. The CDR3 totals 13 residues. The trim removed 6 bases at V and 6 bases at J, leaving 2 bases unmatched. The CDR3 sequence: CASRGQGPGELFF. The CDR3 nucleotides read TGTGCCAGCAGGGGACAGGGCCCCGGGGAGCTGTTTTTT.

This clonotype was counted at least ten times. CDR3 sequence: CASTQGAGWDGQPQHF. The DNA of the CDR3 is TGTGCCAGCACCCAAGGGGCAGGGTGGGATGGTCAGCCCCAGCATTTT. The V gene is TRBV28, the J gene TRBJ1-5; tentative D call: TRBD1 (5 bases). This CDR3 region has 16 residues. Trimming pared 7 bases from V and 6 bases from J, leaving 22 bases between. CDR1 is MDHEN, CDR2 SYDVKM, per germline.

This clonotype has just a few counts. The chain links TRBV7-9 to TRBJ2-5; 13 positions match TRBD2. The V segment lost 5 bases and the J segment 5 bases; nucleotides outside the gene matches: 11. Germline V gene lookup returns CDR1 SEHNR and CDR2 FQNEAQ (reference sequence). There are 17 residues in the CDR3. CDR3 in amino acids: CASSPTWTSGSSETQYF. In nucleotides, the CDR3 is TGTGCCAGCAGCCCTACTTGGACTAGCGGGAGCTCGGAGACCCAGTACTTC.

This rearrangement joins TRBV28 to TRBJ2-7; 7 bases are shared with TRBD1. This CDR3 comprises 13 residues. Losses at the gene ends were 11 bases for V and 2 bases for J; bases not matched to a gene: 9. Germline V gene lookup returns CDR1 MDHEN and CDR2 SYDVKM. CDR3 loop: CAHQGQRPYEQYF. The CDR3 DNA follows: TGTGCCCACCAGGGACAGAGACCCTACGAGCAGTACTTC. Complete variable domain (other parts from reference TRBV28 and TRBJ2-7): DVKVTQSSRYLVKRTGEKVFLECVQDMDHENMFWYRQDPGLGLRLIYFSYDVKMKEKGDIPEGYSVSREKKERFSLILESASTNQTSMYLCAHQGQRPYEQYFGPGTRLTVT.

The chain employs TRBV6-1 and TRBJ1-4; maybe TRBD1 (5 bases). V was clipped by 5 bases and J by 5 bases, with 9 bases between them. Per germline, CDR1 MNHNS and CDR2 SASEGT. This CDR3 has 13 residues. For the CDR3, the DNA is TGTGCCAGCAGTCCCCGACAGAATGAAAAACTGTTTTTT. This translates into CASSPRQNEKLFF.

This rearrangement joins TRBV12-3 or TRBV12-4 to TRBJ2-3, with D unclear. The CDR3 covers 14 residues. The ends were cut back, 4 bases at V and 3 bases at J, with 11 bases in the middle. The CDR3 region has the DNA TGTGCCAGCAGTTCCCCAGCCGAGACAGATACGCAGTATTTT. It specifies CASSSPAETDTQYF.

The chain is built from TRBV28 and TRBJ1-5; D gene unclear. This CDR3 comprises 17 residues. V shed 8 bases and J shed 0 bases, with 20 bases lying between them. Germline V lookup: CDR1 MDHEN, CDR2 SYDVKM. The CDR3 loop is CASQVPPGGNSNQPQHF. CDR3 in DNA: TGTGCCAGCCAAGTTCCTCCGGGAGGAAATAGCAATCAGCCCCAGCATTTT.

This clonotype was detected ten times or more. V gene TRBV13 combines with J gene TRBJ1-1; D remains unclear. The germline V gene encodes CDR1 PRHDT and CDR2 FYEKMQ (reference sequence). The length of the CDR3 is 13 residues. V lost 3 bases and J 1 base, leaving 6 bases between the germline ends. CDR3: CASSFRRNTEAFF. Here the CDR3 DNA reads TGTGCCAGCAGCTTTCGACGGAACACTGAAGCTTTCTTT.

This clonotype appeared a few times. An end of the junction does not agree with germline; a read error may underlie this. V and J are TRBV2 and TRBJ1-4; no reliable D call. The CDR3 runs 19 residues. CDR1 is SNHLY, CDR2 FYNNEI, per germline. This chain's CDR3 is CASSEALFNRPATNEELFF. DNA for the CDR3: TGTGCCAGCAGTGAAGCGCTTTTTAACAGACCTGCAACTAATGAAGAACTGTTTTTT.

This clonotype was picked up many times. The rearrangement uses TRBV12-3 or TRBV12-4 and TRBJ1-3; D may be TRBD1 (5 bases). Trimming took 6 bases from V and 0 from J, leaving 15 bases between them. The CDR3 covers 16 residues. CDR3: CASSNLRGNSGNTIYF. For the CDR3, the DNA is TGTGCCAGCAGCAACCTGAGGGGAAACTCTGGAAACACCATATATTTT.

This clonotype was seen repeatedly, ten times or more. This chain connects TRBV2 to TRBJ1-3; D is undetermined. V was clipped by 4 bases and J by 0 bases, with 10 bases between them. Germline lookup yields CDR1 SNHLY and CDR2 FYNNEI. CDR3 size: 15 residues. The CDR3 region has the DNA TGTGCCAGCAGTGGTTTAGGGATCTCTGGAAACACCATATATTTT. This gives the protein CASSGLGISGNTIYF.

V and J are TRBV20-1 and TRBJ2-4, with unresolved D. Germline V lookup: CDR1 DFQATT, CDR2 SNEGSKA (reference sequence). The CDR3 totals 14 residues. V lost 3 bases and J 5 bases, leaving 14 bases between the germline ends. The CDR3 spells CSARVPWSENIQYF. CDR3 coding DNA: TGCAGTGCTAGGGTTCCCTGGAGCGAAAACATTCAGTACTTC.